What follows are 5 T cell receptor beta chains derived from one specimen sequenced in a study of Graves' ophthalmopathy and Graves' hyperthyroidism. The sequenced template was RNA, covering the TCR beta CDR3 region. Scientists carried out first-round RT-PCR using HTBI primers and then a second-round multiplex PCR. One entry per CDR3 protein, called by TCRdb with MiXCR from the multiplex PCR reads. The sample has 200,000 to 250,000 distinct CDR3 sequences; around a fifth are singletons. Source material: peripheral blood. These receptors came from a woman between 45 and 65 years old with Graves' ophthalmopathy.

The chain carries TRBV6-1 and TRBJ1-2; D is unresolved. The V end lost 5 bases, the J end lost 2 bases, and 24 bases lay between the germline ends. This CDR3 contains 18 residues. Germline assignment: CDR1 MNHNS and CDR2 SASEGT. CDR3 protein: CASSKDFTEMSRNYGYTF. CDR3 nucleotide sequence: TGTGCCAGCAGTAAGGATTTCACAGAAATGAGCCGAAACTATGGCTACACCTTC.

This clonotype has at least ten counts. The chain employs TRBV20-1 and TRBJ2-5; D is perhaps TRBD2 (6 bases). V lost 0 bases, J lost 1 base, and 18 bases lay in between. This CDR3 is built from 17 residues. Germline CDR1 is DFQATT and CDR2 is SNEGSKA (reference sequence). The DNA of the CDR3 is TGCAGTGCTAGAGATCCCGCCGGAGCGGGTCTCCAAGAGACCCAGTACTTC. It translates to CSARDPAGAGLQETQYF.

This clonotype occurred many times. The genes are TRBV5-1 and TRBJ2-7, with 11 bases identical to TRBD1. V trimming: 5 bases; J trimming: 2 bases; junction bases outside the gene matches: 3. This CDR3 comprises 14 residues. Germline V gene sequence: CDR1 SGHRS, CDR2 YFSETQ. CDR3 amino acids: CASSGQGATYEQYF. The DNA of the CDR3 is TGCGCCAGCAGTGGACAGGGGGCGACCTACGAGCAGTACTTC.

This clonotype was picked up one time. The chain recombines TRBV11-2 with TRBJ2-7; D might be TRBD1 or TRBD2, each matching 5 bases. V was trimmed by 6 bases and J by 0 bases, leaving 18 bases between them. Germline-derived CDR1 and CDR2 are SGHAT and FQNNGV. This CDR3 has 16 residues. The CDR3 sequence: CASRAGAPIYSYEQYF. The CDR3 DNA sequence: TGTGCCAGCAGGGCCGGGGCGCCTATATACTCCTACGAGCAGTACTTC.

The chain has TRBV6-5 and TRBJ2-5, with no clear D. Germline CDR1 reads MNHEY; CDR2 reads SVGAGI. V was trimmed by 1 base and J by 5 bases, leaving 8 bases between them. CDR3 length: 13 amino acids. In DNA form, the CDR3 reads TGTGCCAGCAGTTACTGGGAAGGGGAGACCCAGTACTTC. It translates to CASSYWEGETQYF.